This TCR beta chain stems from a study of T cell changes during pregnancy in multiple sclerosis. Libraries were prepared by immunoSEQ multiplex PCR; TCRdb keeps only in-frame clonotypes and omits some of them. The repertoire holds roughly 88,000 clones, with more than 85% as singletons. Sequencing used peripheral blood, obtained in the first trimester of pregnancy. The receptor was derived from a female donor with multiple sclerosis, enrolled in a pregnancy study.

The CDR3 DNA sequence: TGTGCCAGCAGTCGGGGAGATCGGGGCAATGAGCAGTTCTTC. It translates to CASSRGDRGNEQFF. The chain employs TRBV7-3 and TRBJ2-1; tentative D call: TRBD2 (5 bases). Between the trimmed V and J ends, which lost 6 bases and 6 bases, there was a span of 15 bases. The CDR3 is 14 amino acids. Germline CDR1 is SGHTA and CDR2 is FQGTGA.